This TCR beta chain was identified in a study of blood T cell repertoires in COVID-19. About the study: Samples of COVID-19 (acute and convalescent) were obtained from the United States, Italy and Spain. PBMCs, B-cell-depleted T cells, or T cells provided the cDNA or gDNA that made up the material.

CDR1 and CDR2 (germline): SGHRS, YFSETQ. V shed 6 bases and J 5 bases; nucleotides not matched to a gene: 9. This CDR3 has 16 residues. Generated by immunoSEQ multiplex PCR, the TCRdb table keeps only in-frame clones and is missing some. The repertoire holds about 430,000 clones, with around 89% as singletons. Those enrolled, adults aged roughly 18 to 89 years, came from about two dozen US areas. The chain links TRBV5-1 to TRBJ2-5; 14 bases match TRBD2. The TCR originated in a man between 25 and 39 years old who had recovered from COVID-19. Source material: PBMCs or T cells enriched from blood (not recorded which). The CDR3 DNA reads as TGCGCCAGCACGAGGACTAGCGGGAGGAGGGAGGAGACCCAGTACTTC. Its translation is CASTRTSGRREETQYF.